This record covers a single T cell receptor beta chain. The antigen is unknown. This CDR3 has 13 residues. In germline, CDR1 is MNHEY, CDR2 SMNVEV (reference sequence). The V end was cut by 2 bases, the J end by 9 bases, with 11 bases between. The data were taken from a study of CD8+ T cells in alopecia areata. Whole-study context: Severity was scored as percentage of affected scalp area in treated patients. Study-level results: Tofacitinib delivered significant drops in scalp clonality and in expanded CD8+ clones among the top 100. Higher clonality and more expanded CD8+ clones appeared in lesional than normal scalp.

Treatment denoted: oral pan-JAK inhibitor, 5-10 mg twice daily. cDNA reverse transcribed from extracted RNA served as the sequencing template. Produced via immunoSEQ multiplex PCR; TCRdb's table is partial and in-frame only. This sample has roughly 110,000 clones, with around 53% found just once. The rearrangement joins TRBV27 to TRBJ2-1; no clear D. The receptor comes from a human donor with alopecia areata. Specimen: CD8+ T cells sorted from blood, collected at week 24, from a patient treated with tofacitinib. DNA of the CDR3: TGTGCCAGCAGTTTACTTCGAGGCAGTGAGCAGTTCTTC. It translates to CASSLLRGSEQFF.